The sequence of this T cell receptor (beta chain) was determined in a study of cytomegalovirus exposure and HLA in healthy donors. With respect to this clone: The target antigen is unknown.

With 60 Vbeta and 13 Jbeta primers, the PCR was carried out. Produced via immunoSEQ multiplex PCR; TCRdb's table is partial and in-frame only. This table has 200,000 to 250,000 clones, over 75% appearing once. Overall study findings and caveats: When the data were analyzed later, several of the most significant clusters appeared to be linked to common viral pathogens. Altogether, around 160 TCR beta chains were recorded as cytomegalovirus-associated.

V was shortened by 0 bases and J by 7 bases, with 13 bases between the two germline ends. The CDR3 contains 16 residues. The V gene's germline CDR1 is MNHEY and CDR2 SVGAGI. Sequenced: PBMCs. The clonotype comes from a woman in her thirties in good health and CMV-seronegative. This chain uses TRBV6-5 with TRBJ1-6; D is uncertain. CDR3 in DNA: TGTGCCAGCAGTTACTCTATGAGTGGGGAGAATTCACCCCTCCACTTT. Encoded protein: CASSYSMSGENSPLHF.